This T cell receptor beta chain appears in the sequencing data of a study of T cell responses to AZD1222 COVID-19 vaccine. The CDR3 spans 15 residues. The V and J ends lost 7 bases and 0 bases respectively, with 13 bases between them. The germline CDR1 and CDR2 sequences are MNHEY and SMNVEV (reference sequence). Whole-study results and caveats: The breadth and depth of Spike-specific TCRs increased once two AZD1222 doses had been given. Among vaccine-associated CD4 TCRs, coverage spanned spike, with dominance at 160-218 and 743-854. Recipients of AZD1222 seropositive at baseline numbered only 6 or 7.

For this clone: What it recognizes is unknown.

TCRdb's copy holds only in-frame clones and misses some; the assay was immunoSEQ multiplex PCR. The table records approximately 150,000 clones, around 84% of them present only once. This sample comprised peripheral blood, obtained 28 days after the second AZD1222 dose. The chain combines TRBV27 with TRBJ1-3; weak D call: TRBD1 (6 bases). The TCR originated in an adult who received the AZD1222 COVID-19 vaccine. The CDR3 coding sequence is TGTGCCAGCACTAGGCAGGGGCGCTCTGGAAACACCATATATTTT. It yields the protein CASTRQGRSGNTIYF.